A single T cell receptor beta chain is shown here with its context. This sample is drawn from a study of blood T cell repertoires in COVID-19. At the level of the study: The study drew acute and convalescent COVID-19 samples from the United States, Italy and Spain. Nucleic acid was either cDNA or gDNA, and it came from T cells, B-cell-depleted T cells, or PBMCs.

Profiled with immunoSEQ multiplex PCR; TCRdb holds only in-frame clones, not every one. The repertoire includes 180,000 or so clones, around 85% of them detected once, and approximately 11% sits in the top ten. V was clipped by 2 bases and J by 5 bases, with 10 bases between them. This CDR3 has 13 residues. The sequence was obtained from a human donor with active or convalescent COVID-19. The donor label of this sample is uncertain. The V call is TRBV12-3 or TRBV12-4, the J call TRBJ2-7; D perhaps matches TRBD2 (6 bases). Sequenced input: peripheral blood. The CDR3: CASSLLRENEQYF. In DNA, the CDR3 is TGTGCCAGCAGTTTACTTCGGGAGAACGAGCAGTACTTC.